The 31 T cell receptor beta chains below all came from one sample that was sequenced in a study of CD8 T cells in Susac syndrome. A quantity of about 0.45 to 1 ug RNA underwent reverse transcription using random hexamers. TCRdb re-called the immunoSEQ multiplex PCR reads with MiXCR, one entry per CDR3 protein. The sample comprises 300,000 to 350,000 distinct CDR3 sequences, 90% to 95% of which are singletons, and roughly 0.064% rests with the top ten. Material for sequencing was CD4+ T cells from PBMCs. Receptors originate from a human donor with multiple sclerosis.

The chain couples TRBV15 to TRBJ2-1, with 9 positions matching TRBD1. This CDR3 has 15 residues. Germline CDR1 LNHNV, CDR2 YYDKDF (reference sequence). Trimming cost V 2 bases and J 7 bases; bases outside gene matches: 6. CDR3 DNA sequence: TGTGCCACCAGCAGAATAGGGGGACAGGGAAATGAGCAGTTCTTC. Translation gives CATSRIGGQGNEQFF.

The rearrangement joins TRBV2 to TRBJ2-6; D is perhaps TRBD2 (6 bases). Germline V lookup: CDR1 SNHLY, CDR2 FYNNEI. This CDR3 has 15 amino acids. V was trimmed by 6 bases and J by 0 bases, leaving 9 bases between them. In nucleotides, the CDR3 is TGTGCCAGCAGGCGCGGGGTCTCTGGGGCCAACGTCCTGACTTTC. This encodes CASRRGVSGANVLTF.

V gene TRBV29-1 combines with J gene TRBJ2-5; 13 nucleotides align to TRBD2. The J segment lost 5 bases and the V segment lost 3 bases, leaving 12 bases of the junction unmatched. The CDR3 covers 17 residues. Germline V lookup: CDR1 SQVTM, CDR2 ANQGSEA. Here the CDR3 DNA reads TGCAGCGTTGATGGACTAGCGGGAGAGGGTCCGGGGGAGACCCAGTACTTC. Translation: CSVDGLAGEGPGETQYF.

The chain carries TRBV20-1 and TRBJ1-2; D may be TRBD1 (5 bases). The length of the CDR3 is 13 residues. Germline loops: CDR1 DFQATT, CDR2 SNEGSKA (reference sequence). Between the trimmed V and J ends, which lost 6 bases and 1 base, there was a span of 12 bases. DNA of the CDR3: TGCAGTGCCCGGGACGGATATAACTATGGCTACACCTTC. Encoded protein: CSARDGYNYGYTF.

The CDR3 spells CASSDGRREKLFF. The DNA of the CDR3 is TGTGCCAGTAGCGATGGGAGGCGGGAAAAACTGTTTTTT. The V call is TRBV19, the J call TRBJ1-4; D is unclear. This CDR3 has 13 amino acids. V was cut by 6 bases and J by 8 bases, with 13 bases left in between. Germline V gene lookup returns CDR1 LNHDA and CDR2 SQIVND (reference sequence).

The V gene is TRBV7-9, the J gene TRBJ2-3; D is uncertain. The CDR3 spans 17 residues. Trimming cost V 2 bases and J 2 bases, with 17 bases left between them. Germline CDR1 SEHNR, CDR2 FQNEAQ (reference sequence). CDR3 DNA sequence: TGTGCCAGCAGCTTAAGTGGGATTACCCGATTCACAGATACGCAGTATTTT. Translating gives CASSLSGITRFTDTQYF.

This chain links TRBV7-2 with TRBJ2-3, with D hard to call. Germline V gene sequence: CDR1 SGHTA, CDR2 FQGNSA. This CDR3 spans 15 amino acids. V shed 2 bases and J shed 2 bases, with 11 bases lying between them. The DNA for the CDR3 is TGTGCCAGCAGCTTACACCTTGGATCCACAGATACGCAGTATTTT. Translation gives CASSLHLGSTDTQYF.

The genes are TRBV23-1 and TRBJ1-1; 10 bases line up with TRBD1. TRBV23-1 is designated an ORF whose function remains uncertain. The CDR3 has 18 residues. V lost 9 bases and J lost 6; bases outside the gene matches: 22. The CDR3, as DNA: TGCGCCAGGGTGAGCCGGGACAGGGGCCCGCCCTGGAGGGCTGAAGCTTTCTTT. Translation gives CARVSRDRGPPWRAEAFF.

V and J are TRBV5-1 and TRBJ2-1, with D perhaps TRBD1 (6 bases). Germline-derived CDR1 and CDR2 are SGHRS and YFSETQ. This CDR3 has 13 amino acids. Between the trimmed V and J ends, which lost 4 bases and 8 bases, there was a span of 13 bases. CDR3 in DNA: TGCGCCAGCAGCGTACAGGGTTTAGATGAGCAGTTCTTC. It codes for CASSVQGLDEQFF.

This sequence joins TRBV6-2 or TRBV6-3 and TRBJ1-5; D gene unclear. Trimming removed 0 bases from V and 4 bases from J, with 4 bases in between. The germline CDR1 and CDR2 sequences are MNHEY and SVGEGT. The CDR3 extends over 13 amino acids. The CDR3 protein is CASSYSRNQPQHF. The CDR3 nucleotides are TGTGCCAGCAGTTACTCGAGGAATCAGCCCCAGCATTTT.

The chain employs TRBV29-1 and TRBJ2-3; D is uncertain. The V and J ends lost 7 bases and 4 bases respectively, with 12 bases between them. CDR1 SQVTM and CDR2 ANQGSEA come from the germline V gene. The CDR3 runs 12 residues. The CDR3 here is CSAPLGADTQYF. CDR3 sequence (DNA): TGCAGCGCACCACTGGGCGCAGATACGCAGTATTTT.

The V and J genes are TRBV3-1 and TRBJ2-1, with 7 bases matching TRBD2. Germline loops: CDR1 LGHDT, CDR2 YNNKEL (reference sequence). J was trimmed by 3 bases and V by 3 bases; bases with no gene match: 5. The CDR3 has 15 residues. The CDR3 here is CASSHNGRNYNEQFF. CDR3 coding DNA: TGTGCCAGCAGCCACAACGGGAGGAACTACAATGAGCAGTTCTTC.

The genes are TRBV7-2 and TRBJ2-2; D gene ambiguous. The ends were cut back, 2 bases at V and 0 bases at J, with 10 bases in the middle. CDR1 is SGHTA, CDR2 FQGNSA, per germline. The CDR3 runs to 16 residues. CDR3 coding DNA: TGTGCCAGCAGCTTACTCCCCCCGGCGAACACCGGGGAGCTGTTTTTT. Its translation is CASSLLPPANTGELFF.

V gene TRBV20-1 combines with J gene TRBJ2-3; a possible D gene is TRBD2 (6 bases). The germline CDR1 and CDR2 sequences are DFQATT and SNEGSKA (reference sequence). Trimming pared 3 bases from V and 5 bases from J, leaving 27 bases between. The CDR3 loop spans 18 amino acids. This CDR3 reads CSARVGSRLVGTGDTQYF. DNA of the CDR3: TGCAGTGCTAGGGTCGGCTCACGACTCGTGGGGACTGGAGATACGCAGTATTTT.

This clonotype showed up just a few times. This rearrangement joins TRBV6-5 to TRBJ2-7; D remains unclear. The CDR3 runs to 12 residues. From germline, CDR1 is MNHEY and CDR2 SVGAGI. V was cut by 5 bases and J by 2 bases, with 7 bases left in between. CDR3 nucleotide sequence: TGTGCCAGCAGTCGCGGAACCTACGAGCAGTACTTC. This sequence encodes CASSRGTYEQYF.

The rearrangement links TRBV5-1 to TRBJ2-1; tentatively, D is TRBD1 or TRBD2 (5 bases each). V shed 2 bases and J shed 5 bases, with 11 bases lying between them. The CDR3 contains 14 residues. CDR1 and CDR2 (germline): SGHRS, YFSETQ. CDR3 nucleotides: TGCGCCAGCAGCTTTAGGGACCCCAACAATGAGCAGTTCTTC. This sequence encodes CASSFRDPNNEQFF.

CDR3 bases: TGTGCCAGTAGTACGGGCGAACAAGAGACCCAGTACTTC. It yields the protein CASSTGEQETQYF. V is TRBV19 and J is TRBJ2-5; D not resolved. Germline lookup yields CDR1 LNHDA and CDR2 SQIVND (reference sequence). Trimming pared 4 bases from V and 2 bases from J, leaving 8 bases between. The CDR3 runs 13 residues.

The chain employs TRBV25-1 and TRBJ2-1; 13 nucleotides line up with TRBD2. This CDR3 region has 19 residues. The germline V gene has CDR1 MGHDK and CDR2 SYGVNS. With 4 bases clipped from V and 8 bases from J, the junction kept 17 bases outside the gene matches. This CDR3 reads CASSAGLAGKLGLSDEQFF. The CDR3 region has the DNA TGTGCCAGCAGTGCGGGACTAGCGGGGAAACTGGGGTTGTCCGATGAGCAGTTCTTC.

J is TRBJ1-2 and V is TRBV7-2, with D possibly being TRBD1 (5 bases). V lost 6 bases to trimming and J lost 8 bases, with 16 bases between them. The CDR3 has 13 amino acids. Germline lookup yields CDR1 SGHTA and CDR2 FQGNSA. CDR3 protein: CASRVWGPDGYTF. The CDR3 region has the DNA TGTGCCAGCAGGGTTTGGGGCCCGGACGGCTACACCTTC.

The gene calls are TRBV11-3 and TRBJ1-1; D gene unclear. The CDR3 is 14 residues long. Deletions cut 0 bases from V and 7 bases from J, with 12 bases between. From germline, CDR1 is SGHNT and CDR2 YENEEA. The CDR3 bases are TGTGCCAGCAGCTTAGATCTTCCAGGCGATGAAGCTTTCTTT. It encodes CASSLDLPGDEAFF.

The chain combines TRBV2 with TRBJ2-1; possible D gene TRBD1, 5 bases. Looked up from germline, CDR1 is SNHLY and CDR2 is FYNNEI. The CDR3 is made up of 15 amino acids. Trimming cost V 3 bases and J 0 bases, with 9 bases left between them. The CDR3 reads CASSETELSYNEQFF. The CDR3 DNA reads TGTGCCAGCAGTGAGACAGAGCTCTCCTACAATGAGCAGTTCTTC.

V is TRBV7-9 and J is TRBJ2-1; no definite D call. V lost 3 bases and J 5 bases, leaving 8 bases between the germline ends. The CDR3 length is 13 residues. Germline V gene data show CDR1 as SEHNR and CDR2 as FQNEAQ (reference sequence). CDR3 nucleotide sequence: TGTGCCAGCAGCTTCCCTGTTAACAATGAGCAGTTCTTC. This translates into CASSFPVNNEQFF.

In nucleotides, the CDR3 is TGTGCCAGCAGTTACGGGGTAGCGGCAGATACGCAGTATTTT. Residues: CASSYGVAADTQYF. This rearrangement joins TRBV6-2 or TRBV6-3 to TRBJ2-3; the D gene is possibly TRBD2 (6 bases). In germline, CDR1 is MNHEY, CDR2 SVGEGT. The CDR3 has 14 residues. Deletions cut 2 bases from V and 4 bases from J, with 10 bases between.

The rearrangement joins TRBV6-2 or TRBV6-3 to TRBJ2-7; D possibly matches TRBD1 or TRBD2 (5 bases each). Germline values: CDR1 MNHEY, CDR2 SVGEGT. The CDR3 sequence is 16 residues long. With 0 bases removed from V and 3 bases from J, the gap between germline ends came to 15 bases. The CDR3 reads CASSYSRARGLYEQYF. CDR3 DNA sequence: TGTGCCAGCAGTTACTCGCGAGCCCGGGGCCTCTACGAGCAGTACTTC.

V usage is TRBV12-3 or TRBV12-4 and J usage is TRBJ2-5, with D maybe TRBD2 (6 bases). This CDR3 has 12 residues. V was pared by 1 base and J by 9 bases, with 9 bases between. The CDR3 spells CASSLGPGAQYF. The DNA for the CDR3 is TGTGCCAGCAGTTTAGGCCCGGGAGCCCAGTACTTC.

The chain joins TRBV20-1 to TRBJ2-1; D may be TRBD2 (6 bases). The CDR3 consists of 14 residues. V shed 6 bases and J shed 0 bases, with 12 bases lying between them. CDR1 and CDR2 from the germline V gene are DFQATT and SNEGSKA (reference sequence). CDR3 nucleotide sequence: TGCAGTGCCGATAGCGGTGGCTCCTACAATGAGCAGTTCTTC. It codes for CSADSGGSYNEQFF.

The chain joins TRBV30 to TRBJ2-2, with 7 bases fitting TRBD2. Looked up from germline, CDR1 is GTSNPN and CDR2 is SVGIG (reference sequence). This CDR3 contains 18 residues. V shed 4 bases, J shed 7 bases, and the junction held 21 bases outside the gene matches. CDR3 coding DNA: TGTGCCTGGAAGCTCCCTTACGTTAGGCGGGAGTATAGCGGGGAGCTGTTTTTT. This sequence encodes CAWKLPYVRREYSGELFF.

The chain links TRBV18 to TRBJ2-5; D not resolved. V shed 2 bases and J shed 1 base, with 5 bases lying between them. The CDR3 is 13 residues long. Germline V gene lookup returns CDR1 KGHSH and CDR2 LQKENI. The CDR3 sequence is CASSPYSQETQYF. CDR3 DNA: TGTGCCAGCTCACCATACAGCCAAGAGACCCAGTACTTC.

This clonotype has only one observation. The CDR3 sequence: CASRSQGDSYNEQFF. The CDR3 region has the DNA TGCGCCAGCAGATCTCAGGGGGACTCCTACAATGAGCAGTTCTTC. The chain recombines TRBV5-1 with TRBJ2-1; 7 bases are shared with TRBD1. This CDR3 has 15 amino acids. The V gene end was trimmed by 5 bases and the J gene end by 0 bases; junction bases not matched to a gene: 5. Germline V CDR1 and CDR2: SGHRS, YFSETQ. The entire variable domain, with the rest obtained from reference TRBV5-1 and TRBJ2-1, is as follows: KAGVTQTPRYLIKTRGQQVTLSCSPISGHRSVSWYQQTPGQGLQFLFEYFSETQRNKGNFPGRFSGRQFSNSRSEMNVSTLELGDSALYLCASRSQGDSYNEQFFGPGTRLTVL.

The gene calls are TRBV18 and TRBJ1-1, with D hard to call. Trimming shortened V by 5 bases and J by 6 bases, and 16 bases separated the two germline ends. The CDR3 has 14 residues. CDR1 KGHSH and CDR2 LQKENI come from the germline V gene. The CDR3 loop is CASSSEEGLAEAFF. In DNA form, the CDR3 reads TGTGCCAGCTCATCAGAAGAGGGTCTCGCTGAAGCTTTCTTT.

The V gene is TRBV18, the J gene TRBJ2-4; D is possibly TRBD1 (5 bases). V lost 4 bases, J lost 3 bases, and 13 bases lay in between. Germline V CDR1 and CDR2: KGHSH, LQKENI. The CDR3 has 15 amino acids. The CDR3 protein is CASSRGRPNKNIQYF. The CDR3 DNA is TGTGCCAGCTCACGGGGCAGACCTAACAAAAACATTCAGTACTTC.